Below, 27 T cell receptor beta chains from the same sample are listed, as sequenced in a study of cytomegalovirus exposure and HLA in healthy donors. The PCR had 60 Vbeta and 13 Jbeta primers. Generated by immunoSEQ multiplex PCR, the TCRdb table keeps only in-frame clones and is missing some. The sample holds 100,000 or so clones, 79% seen once. The specimen sequenced was PBMCs. Receptors were obtained from a woman between 35 and 50 years old in good health and CMV-seronegative.

V gene TRBV11-3 combines with J gene TRBJ1-4; a possible D gene is TRBD1 (6 bases). Trimming shortened V by 5 bases and J by 0 bases, and 13 bases separated the two germline ends. Germline CDR1 SGHNT, CDR2 YENEEA. The CDR3 totals 16 residues. CDR3 sequence (DNA): TGTGCCAGCAGCCCCCGGACAGAAGCAACTAATGAAAAACTGTTTTTT. It is translated as CASSPRTEATNEKLFF.

V usage is TRBV11-2 and J usage is TRBJ2-7; 7 bases line up with TRBD2. The CDR3 is 14 residues long. The J segment lost 3 bases and the V segment lost 3 bases, leaving 5 bases of the junction unmatched. Germline V lookup: CDR1 SGHAT, CDR2 FQNNGV. The CDR3: CASSFGGRLYEQYF. Written as DNA, the CDR3 is TGTGCCAGCAGCTTCGGCGGGAGACTCTACGAGCAGTACTTC.

DNA of the CDR3: TGTGCCAGCAGCCTGAAGGTAGCGGGAGGTGGATATGAGCAGTTCTTC. Amino acid sequence: CASSLKVAGGGYEQFF. The chain uses TRBV7-2 and TRBJ2-1, with TRBD2 matching 10 bases. The CDR3 covers 16 residues. Germline trimming cut 5 bases from V and 8 bases from J; bases unmatched to any gene: 12. Germline V CDR1 and CDR2: SGHTA, FQGNSA.

CDR3 coding DNA: TGTGCCTGGACCGCGGGGGGGGAAGGCTACACCTTC. This codes for CAWTAGGEGYTF. V gene TRBV30 combines with J gene TRBJ1-2; tentative D call: TRBD1 (5 bases). V lost 4 bases to trimming and J lost 8 bases, with 14 bases between them. CDR3 length: 12 amino acids. Germline V gives CDR1 GTSNPN, CDR2 SVGIG (reference sequence).

V and J are TRBV5-1 and TRBJ1-2, with D hard to call. Germline V gene sequence: CDR1 SGHRS, CDR2 YFSETQ. There are 14 residues in the CDR3. Deletions cut 5 bases from V and 6 bases from J, with 17 bases between. CDR3 amino acids: CASRYSTRANGYTF. The CDR3 DNA reads as TGCGCCAGCAGATATAGCACGCGAGCTAATGGCTACACCTTC.

J is TRBJ1-2 and V is TRBV10-3; possible D gene TRBD1, 6 bases. The length of the CDR3 is 12 residues. Germline loops: CDR1 ENHRY, CDR2 SYGVKD. V was cut by 4 bases and J by 6 bases, with 9 bases left in between. The CDR3 spells CAISARTDGYTF. CDR3 nucleotide sequence: TGTGCCATCAGTGCTCGGACAGATGGCTACACCTTC.

The chain recombines TRBV5-4 with TRBJ2-1; 10 bases align to TRBD2. The junction had 14 bases not matched to a gene; V was cut back by 4 bases and J by 10 bases. Germline V lookup: CDR1 SGHNT, CDR2 YYREEE (reference sequence). The CDR3 has 16 residues. CDR3 amino acids: CASSQEASGGRREQFF. The CDR3, as DNA: TGTGCCAGCAGCCAGGAGGCTAGCGGGGGACGGAGGGAGCAGTTCTTC.

This chain joins TRBV7-2 and TRBJ2-2; D is perhaps TRBD2 (5 bases). The V and J ends lost 0 bases and 2 bases respectively, with 7 bases between them. Germline CDR1 and CDR2: SGHTA and FQGNSA. The CDR3 loop spans 15 amino acids. The CDR3 region is CASSLAGLNTGELFF. The CDR3 coding sequence is TGTGCCAGCAGCTTAGCCGGACTTAACACCGGGGAGCTGTTTTTT.

V gene TRBV6-5 combines with J gene TRBJ2-3, with D unresolved. V gave up 6 bases and J gave up 2 bases, with 3 bases separating them. The CDR3 is 11 residues long. CDR1 MNHEY and CDR2 SVGAGI come from the germline V gene. This CDR3 is CASRYTDTQYF. The CDR3 DNA reads as TGTGCCAGCAGATACACAGATACGCAGTATTTT.

J is TRBJ2-1 and V is TRBV15, with TRBD1 matching over 7 bases. V was clipped by 7 bases and J by 3 bases; unmatched bases: 6. Germline-derived CDR1 and CDR2 are LNHNV and YYDKDF (reference sequence). CDR3 length: 14 residues. The CDR3 region has the DNA TGTGCCACCAAGGGGGCCCAAGACTACAATGAGCAGTTCTTC. Its protein is CATKGAQDYNEQFF.

CDR3 in DNA: TGTGCCAGCAGTCCTGACAGGTCGACCCCCGGTGAAGCTTTCTTT. Protein product: CASSPDRSTPGEAFF. The chain combines TRBV2 with TRBJ1-1, with D possibly matching TRBD1 (6 bases). The CDR3 length is 15 residues. V gave up 5 bases and J gave up 7 bases, with 20 bases separating them. The germline gives CDR1 SNHLY, CDR2 FYNNEI. The full variable domain, its missing parts supplied by reference TRBV2 and TRBJ1-1, is EPEVTQTPSHQVTQMGQEVILRCVPISNHLYFYWYRQILGQKVEFLVSFYNNEISEKSEIFDDQFSVERPDGSNFTLKIRSTKLEDSAMYFCASSPDRSTPGEAFFGQGTRLTVV.

The sample holds a few counts of this clone. The chain is built from TRBV6-5 and TRBJ2-7; TRBD1 agrees at 7 bases. CDR3 length: 14 residues. Germline V gene sequence: CDR1 MNHEY, CDR2 SVGAGI. With 2 bases clipped from V and 6 bases from J, the junction kept 7 bases outside the gene matches. CDR3 DNA sequence: TGTGCCAGCAGTTACAACAGGGGAGTTCGCGAGCAGTACTTC. The encoded protein is CASSYNRGVREQYF.

This clone was observed a single time. J is TRBJ1-2 and V is TRBV28, with a tentative D call TRBD1 (6 bases). Deletions cut 8 bases from V and 8 bases from J, with 15 bases between. The CDR3 sequence is 12 residues long. Germline CDR1 MDHEN, CDR2 SYDVKM. The CDR3 DNA is TGTGCCAGCGTGAGAACAGGGTTCGGCTACACCTTC. It yields the protein CASVRTGFGYTF.

Here the CDR3 DNA reads TGTGCCAGCAAGACCGGGACAGTCAATCAGCCCCAGCATTTT. Protein sequence: CASKTGTVNQPQHF. The J gene is TRBJ1-5, the V gene TRBV6-6, with TRBD1 identical over 7 bases. The V gene end was trimmed by 7 bases and the J gene end by 3 bases; junction bases not matched to a gene: 6. The CDR3 covers 14 residues. Germline CDR1 MNHNY, CDR2 SVGAGI (reference sequence).

V and J are TRBV4-3 and TRBJ2-5; a possible D gene is TRBD2 (7 bases). Germline loops: CDR1 LGHNA, CDR2 YSLEER. Trimming took off 1 base at V and 1 base at J, with 13 bases between the two ends. The CDR3 consists of 16 residues. CDR3 loop: CASSQGGGGFQETQYF. In nucleotides, the CDR3 is TGCGCCAGCAGCCAAGGAGGCGGGGGCTTCCAAGAGACCCAGTACTTC.

The gene calls are TRBV19 and TRBJ2-2, with D unresolved. The CDR3 runs 18 residues. The ends were cut back, 3 bases at V and 0 bases at J, with 17 bases in the middle. Germline V CDR1 and CDR2: LNHDA, SQIVND (reference sequence). CDR3 nucleotide sequence: TGTGCCAGTAGTATTCCCCCCCGGGTGGCAACGAACACCGGGGAGCTGTTTTTT. Translating it yields CASSIPPRVATNTGELFF.

V usage is TRBV29-1 and J usage is TRBJ1-1; D unresolved. The CDR3 is 14 amino acids. The V end was cut by 4 bases, the J end by 1 base, with 13 bases between. The germline gives CDR1 SQVTM, CDR2 ANQGSEA. Here the CDR3 reads CSVVGRLRNTEAFF. Here the CDR3 DNA reads TGCAGCGTTGTCGGCAGGCTAAGGAACACTGAAGCTTTCTTT.

The chain couples TRBV28 to TRBJ2-1; 8 nucleotides line up with TRBD2. This CDR3 region has 12 residues. Germline V lookup: CDR1 MDHEN, CDR2 SYDVKM. The junction had 1 base not matched to a gene; V was cut back by 4 bases and J by 8 bases. CDR3: CASSSGGDEQFF. CDR3 DNA sequence: TGTGCCAGCAGTTCGGGGGGGGATGAGCAGTTCTTC.

This clone was seen a few times. The chain uses TRBV27 and TRBJ2-7, with TRBD2 matching over 7 bases. Germline V gene lookup returns CDR1 MNHEY and CDR2 SMNVEV (reference sequence). With 5 bases clipped from V and 2 bases from J, the junction kept 12 bases outside the gene matches. CDR3 length: 16 amino acids. The CDR3 loop reads CASSLLRGGETYEQYF. DNA of the CDR3: TGTGCCAGCAGTCTATTGAGGGGAGGGGAAACCTACGAGCAGTACTTC.

The J gene is TRBJ1-6, the V gene TRBV27; the D gene is possibly TRBD1 (6 bases). The germline gives CDR1 MNHEY, CDR2 SMNVEV (reference sequence). The CDR3 covers 17 residues. V lost 6 bases and J 8 bases, leaving 23 bases between the germline ends. CDR3 loop: CASRTMDSHRVDSPLHF. The CDR3 nucleotides read TGTGCCAGCAGGACAATGGACAGCCACCGGGTGGATTCACCCCTCCACTTT.

V is TRBV7-2 and J is TRBJ1-3; 7 bases are shared with TRBD1. CDR3 length: 16 residues. The junction had 11 bases not matched to a gene; V was cut back by 5 bases and J by 4 bases. Germline V gene sequence: CDR1 SGHTA, CDR2 FQGNSA. In nucleotides, the CDR3 is TGTGCCAGCAGCCTCCGGACAGGTCCTGGGGGAAACACCATATATTTT. Its translation: CASSLRTGPGGNTIYF.

This clone was picked up one time. This CDR3 is CSVPKTGTTDTQYF. Written as DNA, the CDR3 is TGCAGCGTGCCTAAGACAGGGACCACAGATACGCAGTATTTT. The V call is TRBV29-1, the J call TRBJ2-3, with 7 bases lining up with TRBD1. Per the germline V gene, CDR1 is SQVTM and CDR2 is ANQGSEA. The CDR3 runs 14 residues. The V and J ends lost 6 bases and 2 bases, in that order; junction bases with no gene match: 8.

The chain combines TRBV18 with TRBJ1-5; D gene ambiguous. This CDR3 spans 14 amino acids. Germline V lookup: CDR1 KGHSH, CDR2 LQKENI. V dropped 2 bases and J dropped 5 bases, with 10 bases sitting between them. The CDR3 nucleotides are TGTGCCAGCTCACCAGGTCTCCGGGATCAGCCCCAGCATTTT. Its translation: CASSPGLRDQPQHF.

This clone was observed a single time. This chain links TRBV5-6 with TRBJ1-1, with TRBD1 matching over 9 bases. This CDR3 spans 13 amino acids. The germline gives CDR1 SGHDT, CDR2 YYEEEE. Trimming removed 10 bases from V and 2 bases from J; junction bases left unmatched: 6. For the CDR3, the DNA is TGTGCCGCCTCACAGGGGGCTAACACTGAAGCTTTCTTT. Translation gives CAASQGANTEAFF.

The rearrangement joins TRBV4-3 to TRBJ2-3, with 10 nucleotides matching TRBD2. This CDR3 comprises 18 residues. V was pared by 4 bases and J by 4 bases, with 14 bases of the junction left unmatched. Looked up from germline, CDR1 is LGHNA and CDR2 is YSLEER. Written as DNA, the CDR3 is TGCGCCAGCAGCCCCGGACTAGCGGCCGGCCCCTCCCCAGATACGCAGTATTTT. Its protein product is CASSPGLAAGPSPDTQYF.

V is TRBV4-3 and J is TRBJ1-3; no definite D call. The CDR3 covers 16 residues. Trimming cost V 0 bases and J 0 bases, with 9 bases left between them. The germline CDR1 and CDR2 sequences are LGHNA and YSLEER. This CDR3 reads CASSQDHTSSGNTIYF. The CDR3 DNA sequence: TGCGCCAGCAGCCAAGATCATACGAGCTCTGGAAACACCATATATTTT.

This chain joins TRBV27 and TRBJ2-2; D remains unclear. Germline V gene sequence: CDR1 MNHEY, CDR2 SMNVEV (reference sequence). Trimming took off 3 bases at V and 5 bases at J, with 7 bases between the two ends. CDR3 length equals 13 residues. The CDR3 loop reads CASSLLRTGELFF. CDR3 in DNA: TGTGCCAGCAGTTTGTTGAGGACCGGGGAGCTGTTTTTT.